A selection of T cell receptor beta chains follows, all from one sample in a study of cytomegalovirus exposure and HLA in healthy donors. The assay was immunoSEQ multiplex PCR, and TCRdb's table has in-frame clones only and misses some. The sample gives around 170,000 clones, 65% to 90% of which show up once; roughly 6% is in the top ten. Material: PBMCs. The origin of the receptors is a man aged 40-50 years in good health and CMV-seropositive. The CDR3 runs from the conserved cysteine through the conserved F or W. A D gene is named only where the DNA matches it firmly. Rows may omit the clone size; those that give it use once, few, many or a size class.

cdr3_nt cdr3_aa clone_size v_call d_call j_call
TGTGCCAGTAGTATTAATGGCTCACCCCTCCACTTT CASSINGSPLHF once TRBV19 . TRBJ1-6
TGCGCCAGCAGCCCTAACCCCTCCAACTATGGCTACACCTTC CASSPNPSNYGYTF few TRBV5-1 . TRBJ1-2
TGTGCCAGCAGTTTACAAGGGACAGGGCGGCACGAGCAGTACTTC CASSLQGTGRHEQYF . TRBV27 TRBD1 TRBJ2-7
TGTGCCAGCAGCTTATCTTCTGAAAAACTGTTTTTT CASSLSSEKLFF . TRBV7-9 . TRBJ1-4
TGTGCCAGCAGTCCTCTAGCGGGGAGCTACGAGCAGTACTTC CASSPLAGSYEQYF . TRBV27 TRBD2 TRBJ2-7
TGTGCCTGGACAGGGCTTTCCTACGAGCAGTACTTC CAWTGLSYEQYF . TRBV30 . TRBJ2-7
TGTGCCAGCAGCCCCTCCTCAGACAGGGAGTACGAGCAGTACTTC CASSPSSDREYEQYF . TRBV7-3 TRBD1 TRBJ2-7
TGTGCCAGCAGCTTGGGATTTAGCGGGGCTCTAGGCGAGCAGTACTTC CASSLGFSGALGEQYF . TRBV11-2 TRBD2 TRBJ2-7
TGTGCCAGCAGCAGATTAGCGGGGGCCCGTGACAATGAGCAGTTCTTC CASSRLAGARDNEQFF . TRBV9 TRBD2 TRBJ2-1
TGTGCCAGCAGTTTGGTACAGGGTAATCAGCCCCAGCATTTT CASSLVQGNQPQHF . TRBV28 . TRBJ1-5
TGTGCCAGCAGCTTGGCCGGCTCTGGAAACACCATATATTTT CASSLAGSGNTIYF . TRBV5-8 . TRBJ1-3
TGTGCCAGCAGCGTGGCCCCCGCGGCCTACGTCCTGACTTTC CASSVAPAAYVLTF . TRBV9 . TRBJ2-6
TGTGCCAGCAGCGCGGGACTAGCGGGGTACAATGAGCAGTTCTTC CASSAGLAGYNEQFF . TRBV5-4 TRBD2 TRBJ2-1
TGTGCCAGCAGCTTAACCGGGACTAGTGCCTTCGAGCAGTACTTC CASSLTGTSAFEQYF . TRBV5-6 TRBD2 TRBJ2-7
TGTGCCTGGAGTGTACTGGGACAGGGGGCCTCTGAAGCTTTCTTT CAWSVLGQGASEAFF . TRBV30 TRBD1 TRBJ1-1
TGTGCCAGCAGTCCCCGGGACAGGGGGCGAGAGACCCAGTACTTC CASSPRDRGRETQYF . TRBV28 TRBD1 TRBJ2-5
TGCGCCAGCAGTAAAGAACTCTGGAACACTGAAGCTTTCTTT CASSKELWNTEAFF . TRBV10-1 . TRBJ1-1
TGTGCCAGCAGCCCCGGACTAGCGGGGGGGACACAAGAGACCCAGTACTTC CASSPGLAGGTQETQYF . TRBV7-9 TRBD2 TRBJ2-5
TGTGCCAGTAGTCCACAGCTCCTCATGAACACTGAAGCTTTCTTT CASSPQLLMNTEAFF once TRBV19 . TRBJ1-1
TGCGCCAGCAGCCAAGATGGCGGCAGGGCCTATGGCTACACCTTC CASSQDGGRAYGYTF . TRBV4-1 . TRBJ1-2
TGTGCCAGCAGCAGGGGACTAGCGGGGGGGCAGTACAATGAGCAGTTCTTC CASSRGLAGGQYNEQFF . TRBV7-8 TRBD2 TRBJ2-1
TGTGCCAGCAGCGTAGCCCTGACGGGGGGGCCAGCCCTACGCGGCAATGAGCAGTTCTTC CASSVALTGGPALRGNEQFF . TRBV9 TRBD2 TRBJ2-1
TGTGCCAGCAGTAGGGAACCGGGACTAGCGGGAGAGCAGTACTTC CASSREPGLAGEQYF . TRBV6-5 TRBD2 TRBJ2-5
TGTGCCAGTAGTCAGGGGGTCTCTCAGCCCCAGCATTTT CASSQGVSQPQHF once TRBV19 TRBD1 TRBJ1-5
TGTGCCAGTAGGATAGAGGTAGCAAGGAGGGCTTTCTTT CASRIEVARRAFF . TRBV6-6 . TRBJ1-1
TGTGCTAGCAGCTTAGATCCGGGGAATGAGCAGTTCTTC CASSLDPGNEQFF . TRBV7-7 . TRBJ2-1
TGTGCCAGTAGTACCCAGAGGAGGATGAACACTGAAGCTTTCTTT CASSTQRRMNTEAFF few TRBV19 . TRBJ1-1
TGTGCCAGTTCCTTACAGGGGCAAGAGACCCAGTACTTC CASSLQGQETQYF . TRBV19 TRBD1 TRBJ2-5
TGTGCCAGCAGTACCCTGGGAGGGACTAACGAGCAGTACTTC CASSTLGGTNEQYF . TRBV27 TRBD2 TRBJ2-7
TGCGCCAGCAGCCAAGAGGACAGAACTAGTGGCTACACCTTC CASSQEDRTSGYTF . TRBV4-1 . TRBJ1-2
TGTGCCAGCAGCTTAGGAAACAGGGGGAACACTGAAGCTTTCTTT CASSLGNRGNTEAFF . TRBV7-8 TRBD1 TRBJ1-1
TGCGCCAGCAGCCAAGGGTTGACAGAAAAAGAGACCCAGTACTTC CASSQGLTEKETQYF few TRBV4-1 . TRBJ2-5
TGTGCCAGCAGTGAGAGTACGGACAGACCCTACGAGCAGTACTTC CASSESTDRPYEQYF . TRBV2 . TRBJ2-7
TGTGCCACCAGCAGAGAGACAGGGATACGCGAGACCCAGTACTTC CATSRETGIRETQYF . TRBV15 TRBD1 TRBJ2-5
TGCGCCAGCTATCCCTCAGGGCCTGGCAATCAGCCCCAGCATTTT CASYPSGPGNQPQHF . TRBV23-1 . TRBJ1-5
TGTGCCAGCAGCCCCGGACTAGCGGGTGATATCCGCTCCTACAATGAGCAGTTCTTC CASSPGLAGDIRSYNEQFF . TRBV5-6 TRBD2 TRBJ2-1
TGTGCCAGCAGCTTGGGGCAGGGGGAAGAGACCCAGTACTTC CASSLGQGEETQYF . TRBV5-6 TRBD1 TRBJ2-5
TGTGCCAGCAGCATCAAGACAGGGATCTCCTACGAGCAGTACTTC CASSIKTGISYEQYF . TRBV7-6 TRBD1 TRBJ2-7
TGTGCCAGCAGCTTAGGGCTAGACCACTATGGCTACACCTTC CASSLGLDHYGYTF . TRBV7-9 . TRBJ1-2
TGTGCCAGCAGCCCCGGGACAGGGAACACCGGGGAGCTGTTTTTT CASSPGTGNTGELFF . TRBV2 TRBD1 TRBJ2-2
TGTGCCAGCAGTCCGACCGGGACAGGGAGGGTGTTACTGTTTTTT CASSPTGTGRVLLFF few TRBV6-6 TRBD1 TRBJ1-4
TGTGCCAGCAGTAAACAGGGGCGGCGTGGCTACACCTTC CASSKQGRRGYTF . TRBV21-1 . TRBJ1-2
TGTGCCAGCAGCTCCCGAGGACAGGGTTTAGGTACGCAGTATTTT CASSSRGQGLGTQYF . TRBV11-3 TRBD1 TRBJ2-3
TGCAGCGGCGGGACAGCCTACGAGCAGTACTTC CSGGTAYEQYF . TRBV29-1 . TRBJ2-7
TGCGCCAGCAGCCACGACACTAGCGGGGAGAGGACCTACGAGCAGTACTTC CASSHDTSGERTYEQYF once TRBV4-3 TRBD2 TRBJ2-7
TGTGCCAGCAGCGTAGGCAGGGGAATACAGGAGACCCAGTACTTC CASSVGRGIQETQYF few TRBV9 . TRBJ2-5